This T cell receptor (beta chain) was recorded in a study of T cell repertoires in cytomegalovirus infection. Regarding the study as a whole: HLA-C-restricted TCR beta clonotypes specific for CMV led the ex vivo response.

This clonotype was counted at least ten times. The antigen remains unidentified. MiXCR was run by TCRdb on the reads, yielding one entry per CDR3 protein. The table records fewer than 250,000 distinct CDR3 sequences, approximately 13% of them present only once. Germline CDR1 and CDR2: SGHVS and FNYEAQ. V lost 1 base and J lost 0, with 10 bases in between. The CDR3 totals 17 residues. The clonotype was recovered from a human donor in good health (CMV status not recorded). Some clones in this sample may be carry-over from other donors' samples. The V and J genes are TRBV7-6 and TRBJ1-6; unclear D gene. The sample was PBMCs. The CDR3 here is CASSLGPGNSYNSPLHF. The CDR3 nucleotides read TGTGCCAGCAGCTTAGGCCCGGGGAACTCCTATAATTCACCCCTCCACTTT.